This TCR beta chain was documented in a study of T-cell reconstitution after alpha-beta-depleted transplantation in children. This clonotype came up a few times. The germline CDR1 and CDR2 sequences are MNHEY and SVGEGT. This CDR3 is built from 12 residues. Trimming cost V 8 bases and J 0 bases, with 5 bases left between them. For TCRbeta, the library was prepared with unique molecular identifiers. TCRdb called the PCR reads again in MiXCR, with one record for every CDR3 protein. The sample has around 480,000 distinct CDR3 sequences, about 30% seen once. This chain links TRBV6-2 or TRBV6-3 with TRBJ1-5; D uncertain. The sequence was collected from a human donor who donated a stem cell graft to a child with aplastic anemia. Sequencing was performed on PBMCs from the stem cell graft donor, taken from the stem cell graft. Here the CDR3 DNA reads TGTGCCAGCGGGAGTAGCAATCAGCCCCAGCATTTT. Translating gives CASGSSNQPQHF.